Given below is one T cell receptor beta chain in context. In its sample, this clonotype was seen many times. The antigen it recognizes is unknown. Base-call qualities are not available, and no considerably larger clone is one nucleotide away. The method was PCR. TCRdb lists the instrument as Illumina HiSeq 2500. Molecular barcoding was employed in the preparation of TCR libraries, with unique molecular identifiers being used to normalize TCRbeta repertoire quantification. TCRdb ran its own pipeline on the public reads, namely fastp trimming at Q25 and MiXCR clone calling, and kept in-frame beta chains. Each CDR3 protein appears once, grouped with its most common genes and DNA. The sample data list more than 250,000 distinct CDR3 sequences, and about 10% of these were observed just once. Roughly a tenth of the sample belongs to the ten largest clones. This entry is derived from a study of T-cell reconstitution after alpha-beta-depleted transplantation in children (dated by TCRdb to about 2016). Notes on the research overall: Using TCR repertoire profiling, the study quantitatively followed how T-cell immune reconstitution unfolded in children after TCRalphabeta/CD19-depleted allogeneic hematopoietic cell transplantation.

The CDR3 measures 15 amino acids from cysteine to phenylalanine. The DNA shown is the 45-base CDR3, in frame from base 1. At the junction V is shortened by 4 bases and J by 8 bases, with 18 bases in between. The chain is encoded by TRBV12-3 or TRBV12-4 joined to TRBJ2-4, with the identity of the D gene unclear. The TCR sequence derives from a human donor who donated a stem cell graft to a child with SCID. The source was PBMCs from the stem cell graft donor, collected from the stem cell graft. The CDR3 reads as follows: CASSSPGRQGDIQYF. The DNA sequence follows: TGTGCCAGCAGTTCACCAGGCAGGCAAGGAGACATTCAGTACTTC.